This T cell receptor beta chain was obtained from a study of somatic mutations in cytotoxic T cells in rheumatoid arthritis. Libraries were prepared by immunoSEQ multiplex PCR; TCRdb keeps only in-frame clonotypes and omits some of them. The sample consists of almost 15,000 clones, approximately 77% of them appearing once. The CDR3 extends over 16 amino acids. Per the germline V gene, CDR1 is MNHNS and CDR2 is SASEGT. V shed 4 bases and J shed 8 bases, with 21 bases lying between them. This receptor was identified in an adult with rheumatoid arthritis. The sequenced sample consisted of CD8+ T cells sorted from blood. The rearrangement joins TRBV6-1 to TRBJ2-1; either TRBD1 or TRBD2 may fit D (5 bases each). The CDR3: CASSGTLGAIFDEQFF. The CDR3 bases are TGTGCCAGCAGTGGAACTCTCGGGGCAATCTTCGATGAGCAGTTCTTC.